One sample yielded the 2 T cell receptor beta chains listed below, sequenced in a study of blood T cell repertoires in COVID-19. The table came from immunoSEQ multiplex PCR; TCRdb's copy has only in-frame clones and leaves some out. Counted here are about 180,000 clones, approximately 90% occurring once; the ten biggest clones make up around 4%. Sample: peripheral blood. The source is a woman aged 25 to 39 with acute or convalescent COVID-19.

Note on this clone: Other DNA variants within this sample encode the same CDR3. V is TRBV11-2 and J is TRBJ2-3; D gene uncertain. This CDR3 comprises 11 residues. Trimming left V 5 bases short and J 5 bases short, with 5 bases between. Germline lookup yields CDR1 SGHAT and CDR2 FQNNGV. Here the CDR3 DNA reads TGTGCCAGCAGCCCCGTAGATACGCAGTATTTT. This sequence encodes CASSPVDTQYF. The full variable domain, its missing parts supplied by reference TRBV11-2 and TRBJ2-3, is EAGVAQSPRYKIIEKRQSVAFWCNPISGHATLYWYQQILGQGPKLLIQFQNNGVVDDSQLPKDRFSAERLKGVDSTLKIQPAKLEDSAVYLCASSPVDTQYFGPGTRLTVL.

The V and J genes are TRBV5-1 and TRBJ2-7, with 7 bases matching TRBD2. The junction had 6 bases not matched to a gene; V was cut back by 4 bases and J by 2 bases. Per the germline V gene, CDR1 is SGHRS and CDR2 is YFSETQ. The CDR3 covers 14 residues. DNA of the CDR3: TGCGCCAGCAGCCTGACCGGGACTACCTACGAGCAGTACTTC. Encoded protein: CASSLTGTTYEQYF.